Listed here is a single TCR beta chain. The target antigen is unknown. This sample is drawn from a study of T cells in Graves' hyperthyroidism and ophthalmopathy. Across the study: Peripheral blood specimens were obtained at initial diagnosis, prior to any treatment.

Whole-study results and caveats: Most thyroid clonotypes expanded above 0.001 appeared in blood too. Ophthalmopathy, as predicted by the model, came a median around 7 months after the prediction.

The investigators amplified TCR beta CDR3 regions from RNA transcripts. An initial round of RT-PCR targeting the TCR CDR3 relied on the HTBI primer set. TCRdb redid the calling of the multiplex PCR reads with MiXCR, one entry per CDR3 protein. The table records 300,000 to 400,000 distinct CDR3 sequences, 11% to 15% of them present only once. For the diagnoses, clinical symptoms, serum thyroxine and TRAb, thyroid ultrasound and orbital computed tomography were used. The TCR sequence derives from a woman aged 60-75 years with Graves' hyperthyroidism. Sample: blood.

CDR3 loop: CSAHGSGTSEQFF. The CDR3 bases are TGCAGTGCCCATGGGAGCGGGACTTCTGAGCAGTTCTTC. The V and J genes are TRBV20-1 and TRBJ2-1; 7 bases map to TRBD2. Per germline, CDR1 DFQATT and CDR2 SNEGSKA (reference sequence). With V trimmed by 6 bases and J by 9 bases, 11 bases remained unmatched. The CDR3 loop spans 13 amino acids.